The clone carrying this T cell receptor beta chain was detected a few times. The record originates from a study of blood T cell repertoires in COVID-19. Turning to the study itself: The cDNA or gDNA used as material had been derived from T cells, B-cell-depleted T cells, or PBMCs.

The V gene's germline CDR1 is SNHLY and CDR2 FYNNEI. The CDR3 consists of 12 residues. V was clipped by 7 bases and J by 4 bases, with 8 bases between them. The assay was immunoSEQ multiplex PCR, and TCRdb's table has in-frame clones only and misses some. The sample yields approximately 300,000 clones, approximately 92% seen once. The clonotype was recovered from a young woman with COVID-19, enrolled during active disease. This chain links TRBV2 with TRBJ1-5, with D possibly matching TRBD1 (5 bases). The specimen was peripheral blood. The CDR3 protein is CASTQANQPQHF. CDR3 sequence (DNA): TGTGCCAGCACACAGGCTAATCAGCCCCAGCATTTT.